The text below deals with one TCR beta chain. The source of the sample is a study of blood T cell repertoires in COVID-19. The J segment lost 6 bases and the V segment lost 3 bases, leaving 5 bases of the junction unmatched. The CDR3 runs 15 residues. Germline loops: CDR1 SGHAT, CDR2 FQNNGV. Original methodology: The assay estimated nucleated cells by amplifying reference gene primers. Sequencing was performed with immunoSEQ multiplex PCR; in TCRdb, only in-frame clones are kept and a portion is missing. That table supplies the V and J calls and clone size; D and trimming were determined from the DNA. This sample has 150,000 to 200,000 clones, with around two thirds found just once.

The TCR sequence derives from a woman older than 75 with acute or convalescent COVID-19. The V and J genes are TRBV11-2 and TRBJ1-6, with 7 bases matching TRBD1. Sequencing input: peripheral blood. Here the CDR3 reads CASSFRQGVNSPLHF. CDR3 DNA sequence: TGTGCCAGCAGCTTTAGGCAGGGGGTTAATTCACCCCTCCACTTT. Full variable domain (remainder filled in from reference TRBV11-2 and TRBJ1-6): EAGVAQSPRYKIIEKRQSVAFWCNPISGHATLYWYQQILGQGPKLLIQFQNNGVVDDSQLPKDRFSAERLKGVDSTLKIQPAKLEDSAVYLCASSFRQGVNSPLHFGNGTRLTVT.